The rows below give T cell receptor beta chains drawn from one sample of a study of blood T cell repertoires in COVID-19. Profiling relied on immunoSEQ multiplex PCR, and the TCRdb table lists in-frame clones only, not all of them. The profile shows about 87,000 clones, roughly 89% of them singletons. The sample was peripheral blood. The receptors were gathered from a woman of 80 years or more with active COVID-19. Both conserved end residues are part of each CDR3. A D gene is named only where the DNA matches it firmly. Some rows have no size entry. The others give once, few or many, or a class for an expanded clone.

clone_size: .; j_call: TRBJ1-1; v_call: TRBV6-2/TRBV6-3; d_call: .; cdr3_nt: TGTGCCAGCAGTTACCCACGGGGGGGTGGCACTGAAGCTTTCTTT; cdr3_aa: CASSYPRGGGTEAFF
clone_size: .; j_call: TRBJ1-1; v_call: TRBV7-2; d_call: .; cdr3_nt: TGTGCCAGCAGCTTAGCGGCAGGGAAGAACACTGAAGCTTTCTTT; cdr3_aa: CASSLAAGKNTEAFF
clone_size: .; j_call: TRBJ2-7; v_call: TRBV18; d_call: TRBD1; cdr3_nt: TGTGCCAGCTCACGGGGGACAGGGATTTTGGGCGAGCAGTACTTC; cdr3_aa: CASSRGTGILGEQYF
clone_size: .; j_call: TRBJ2-7; v_call: TRBV4-2; d_call: TRBD2; cdr3_nt: TGTGCCAGCAGCCAAGTAGAGCTAGCGGAGCTCTACGAGCAGTACTTC; cdr3_aa: CASSQVELAELYEQYF
clone_size: .; j_call: TRBJ2-2; v_call: TRBV18; d_call: .; cdr3_nt: TGTGCCAGCTCACCACTGCAGGGTCGTCAAACCGGGGAGCTGTTTTTT; cdr3_aa: CASSPLQGRQTGELFF
clone_size: .; j_call: TRBJ2-5; v_call: TRBV7-2; d_call: .; cdr3_nt: TGTGCCAGCAGCTATCAGGAGACCCAGTACTTC; cdr3_aa: CASSYQETQYF
clone_size: .; j_call: TRBJ2-5; v_call: TRBV5-4; d_call: .; cdr3_nt: TGTGCCAGCAGCTCCACGGCTGGGTCTAGTGAGACCCAGTACTTC; cdr3_aa: CASSSTAGSSETQYF
clone_size: .; j_call: TRBJ1-5; v_call: TRBV28; d_call: .; cdr3_nt: TGTGCCAGCAGTTACACCCGACAGCCCCAGCATTTT; cdr3_aa: CASSYTRQPQHF
clone_size: .; j_call: TRBJ2-1; v_call: TRBV28; d_call: TRBD2; cdr3_nt: TGTGCCAGCACCATATCCGGGACTATGGGATACAATGAGCAGTTCTTC; cdr3_aa: CASTISGTMGYNEQFF
clone_size: .; j_call: TRBJ1-2; v_call: TRBV12-3/TRBV12-4; d_call: .; cdr3_nt: TGTGCCAGCAGTCCGACAGCTAACTATGGCTACACCTTC; cdr3_aa: CASSPTANYGYTF
clone_size: .; j_call: TRBJ1-2; v_call: TRBV7-9; d_call: .; cdr3_nt: TGTGCCAGCAGCTTAGCGACAGACTATGGCTACACCTTC; cdr3_aa: CASSLATDYGYTF
clone_size: once; j_call: TRBJ2-5; v_call: TRBV7-9; d_call: .; cdr3_nt: TGTGCCAGCAGCCGAGAGCCGGGACTTGGAACGGGGACCCAGTACTTC; cdr3_aa: CASSREPGLGTGTQYF
clone_size: .; j_call: TRBJ2-5; v_call: TRBV19; d_call: .; cdr3_nt: TGTGCCAGTAGTATCTGGTCGGAAGAGACCCAGTACTTC; cdr3_aa: CASSIWSEETQYF
clone_size: .; j_call: TRBJ1-1; v_call: TRBV18; d_call: TRBD1; cdr3_nt: TGTGCCAGCTCGGGGGGACAGGGGAGCCCTGAAGCTTTCTTT; cdr3_aa: CASSGGQGSPEAFF
clone_size: .; j_call: TRBJ2-3; v_call: TRBV19; d_call: TRBD2; cdr3_nt: TGTGCCAGTAGCCTTACTAGCGGGAGGGGCCCAGATACGCAGTATTTT; cdr3_aa: CASSLTSGRGPDTQYF
clone_size: .; j_call: TRBJ2-7; v_call: TRBV2; d_call: TRBD2; cdr3_nt: TGTGCCAGCCACGGGCGGGAGGGCCCCTACGAGCAGTACTTC; cdr3_aa: CASHGREGPYEQYF
clone_size: .; j_call: TRBJ2-3; v_call: TRBV5-6; d_call: .; cdr3_nt: TGTGCCAGCAGCTTCCTAGGGGGTAGCACAGATACGCAGTATTTT; cdr3_aa: CASSFLGGSTDTQYF
clone_size: .; j_call: TRBJ1-5; v_call: TRBV19; d_call: .; cdr3_nt: TGTGGAAAGGGGGACGCTAGCAATCAGCCCCAGCATTTT; cdr3_aa: CGKGDASNQPQHF